Below, 30 T cell receptor beta chains from the same sample are listed, as sequenced in a study of blood T cell repertoires in COVID-19. Sequencing was performed with immunoSEQ multiplex PCR; in TCRdb, only in-frame clones are kept and a portion is missing. The repertoire has approximately 170,000 clones, 84% of them found once; the top ten carry approximately 12%. The sequencing sample was made of PBMCs or T cells enriched from blood (not recorded which). The source is a man in his fifties or sixties who had recovered from COVID-19.

The chain links TRBV2 to TRBJ2-3; D is undetermined. The CDR3 covers 14 residues. Trimming shortened V by 7 bases and J by 0 bases, and 11 bases separated the two germline ends. The V gene's germline CDR1 is SNHLY and CDR2 FYNNEI. CDR3 residues: CASNVPTSTDTQYF. The CDR3 DNA reads as TGTGCCAGCAACGTCCCCACAAGCACAGATACGCAGTATTTT. Filled out from reference TRBV2 and TRBJ2-3, the complete variable domain reads EPEVTQTPSHQVTQMGQEVILRCVPISNHLYFYWYRQILGQKVEFLVSFYNNEISEKSEIFDDQFSVERPDGSNFTLKIRSTKLEDSAMYFCASNVPTSTDTQYFGPGTRLTVL.

The V and J genes are TRBV5-1 and TRBJ1-2, with D uncertain. Deletions cut 3 bases from V and 8 bases from J, with 20 bases between. This CDR3 contains 15 residues. Germline V lookup: CDR1 SGHRS, CDR2 YFSETQ. The CDR3, as DNA: TGCGCCAGCAGCTCCGTTGGAGGCGGGGTAGGGGGCTACACCTTC. Translation: CASSSVGGGVGGYTF.

The rearrangement links TRBV3-1 (or the pseudogene TRBV3-2) to TRBJ2-7, with TRBD2 matching over 12 bases. Looked up from germline, CDR1 is LGHDT and CDR2 is YNNKEL (reference sequence). The junction had 2 bases not matched to a gene; V was cut back by 5 bases and J by 6 bases. CDR3 size: 13 residues. The CDR3 reads CASSLLAGGEQYF. The CDR3 nucleotides read TGTGCCAGCAGCTTACTAGCGGGGGGCGAGCAGTACTTC.

This chain links TRBV9 with TRBJ1-3; D not resolved. V dropped 0 bases and J dropped 0 bases, with 10 bases sitting between them. Looked up from germline, CDR1 is SGDLS and CDR2 is YYNGEE. The CDR3 has 16 residues. Written as DNA, the CDR3 is TGTGCCAGCAGCGTAGACCCCCCACACTCTGGAAACACCATATATTTT. Encoded protein: CASSVDPPHSGNTIYF. Full variable domain (rest looked up from reference TRBV9 and TRBJ1-3): DSGVTQTPKHLITATGQRVTLRCSPRSGDLSVYWYQQSLDQGLQFLIQYYNGEERAKGNILERFSAQQFPDLHSELNLSSLELGDSALYFCASSVDPPHSGNTIYFGEGSWLTVV.

The V gene is TRBV10-3, the J gene TRBJ2-3; D possibly corresponds to TRBD2 (5 bases). Trimming cost V 3 bases and J 6 bases, with 16 bases left between them. The CDR3 consists of 15 residues. Germline V gene data show CDR1 as ENHRY and CDR2 as SYGVKD. The CDR3: CAISDGPGERDTQYF. CDR3 DNA: TGTGCCATCAGTGACGGGCCCGGGGAGCGGGATACGCAGTATTTT.

This clone has more than one count but fewer than ten. The CDR3 nucleotides read TGTGCCAGCAGGACGACACGTAATAGCAATCAGCCCCAGCATTTT. Its protein product is CASRTTRNSNQPQHF. The chain recombines TRBV2 with TRBJ1-5; D gene uncertain. The CDR3 contains 15 residues. The V gene lost 6 bases and the J gene lost 0 bases, with 12 bases spanning the gap. CDR1 is SNHLY and CDR2 is FYNNEI in the germline V gene.

The V and J genes are TRBV3-1 (or the pseudogene TRBV3-2) and TRBJ1-2, with D uncertain. The CDR3 has 13 residues. The V gene's germline CDR1 is LGHDT and CDR2 YNNKEL (reference sequence). Trimming removed 4 bases at V and 4 bases at J, with 10 bases between. The chain's CDR3 is CASSPSGSYGYTF. CDR3 coding DNA: TGTGCCAGCAGCCCGTCCGGGTCCTATGGCTACACCTTC.

V usage is TRBV6-5 and J usage is TRBJ1-2, with a possible D match to TRBD1 (5 bases). The germline V gene has CDR1 MNHEY and CDR2 SVGAGI. Trimming removed 2 bases at V and 6 bases at J, with 16 bases between. The CDR3 spans 15 residues. The DNA of the CDR3 is TGTGCCAGCAGTTACGCGGGGCAGCGGCCTCATGGCTACACCTTC. It translates to CASSYAGQRPHGYTF.

The V and J genes are TRBV6-5 and TRBJ2-7; 10 bases agree with TRBD1. The CDR3 extends over 13 amino acids. The V and J ends lost 6 bases and 5 bases, in that order; junction bases with no gene match: 4. Germline V gene data show CDR1 as MNHEY and CDR2 as SVGAGI. CDR3 in DNA: TGTGCCAGCAGCCGGGACAGGGGCCACGAGCAGTACTTC. This encodes CASSRDRGHEQYF.

The V and J genes are TRBV18 and TRBJ1-3, with TRBD1 matching over 7 bases. This CDR3 has 16 residues. Germline V lookup: CDR1 KGHSH, CDR2 LQKENI. After removal of 8 bases from V and 0 bases from J, the junction contained 10 bases not matched to a gene. The DNA of the CDR3 is TGTGCCAGCACCCGGGACAGATTTTCCTCTGGAAACACCATATATTTT. It specifies CASTRDRFSSGNTIYF.

This clone appeared a few times. The rearrangement uses TRBV3-1 (or the pseudogene TRBV3-2) and TRBJ2-7; the D gene is possibly TRBD1 (5 bases). V lost 1 base and J 9 bases, leaving 16 bases between the germline ends. The germline V gene has CDR1 LGHDT and CDR2 YNNKEL (reference sequence). The CDR3 extends over 14 amino acids. Here the CDR3 DNA reads TGTGCCAGCAGCCAAGTGGGTCAGGGATCGGTGCAGTACTTC. Its translation: CASSQVGQGSVQYF.

V is TRBV5-1 and J is TRBJ1-1; D might be TRBD1 (5 bases). The CDR3 spans 13 residues. V lost 5 bases, J lost 1 base, and 9 bases lay in between. Germline V gives CDR1 SGHRS, CDR2 YFSETQ. CDR3 nucleotides: TGCGCCAGCAGGGTACAGGAGAACACTGAAGCTTTCTTT. It is translated as CASRVQENTEAFF.

This clone was found once. The rearrangement links TRBV6-1 to TRBJ1-3; a weak D match, TRBD1 (6 bases). CDR3 length equals 16 residues. The germline gives CDR1 MNHNS, CDR2 SASEGT. V shed 1 base and J shed 0 bases, with 10 bases lying between them. CDR3 nucleotide sequence: TGTGCCAGCAGTGAAGGTTCAGGGGCCTCTGGAAACACCATATATTTT. Translation gives CASSEGSGASGNTIYF.

The CDR3 DNA reads as TGTGCCAGTAGTAGGGCGGACACCTCAACTAATGAAAAACTGTTTTTT. Amino acids: CASSRADTSTNEKLFF. The chain is built from TRBV19 and TRBJ1-4, with D perhaps TRBD1 (5 bases). This CDR3 has 16 amino acids. V was trimmed by 4 bases and J by 0 bases, leaving 12 bases between them. Germline CDR1 and CDR2: LNHDA and SQIVND (reference sequence).

The chain uses TRBV9 and TRBJ1-1, with 8 bases that match TRBD1. This CDR3 has 14 amino acids. V lost 3 bases, J lost 3 bases, and 4 bases stayed unmatched. Germline V lookup: CDR1 SGDLS, CDR2 YYNGEE. The CDR3: CASSAGTGHTEAFF. The DNA of the CDR3 is TGTGCCAGCAGCGCGGGGACAGGCCACACTGAAGCTTTCTTT. The whole variable domain, filled in from reference TRBV9 and TRBJ1-1, reads DSGVTQTPKHLITATGQRVTLRCSPRSGDLSVYWYQQSLDQGLQFLIQYYNGEERAKGNILERFSAQQFPDLHSELNLSSLELGDSALYFCASSAGTGHTEAFFGQGTRLTVV.

As regards this clone: One end of the junction does not line up with germline, which may come from a read error. The chain is built from TRBV13 and TRBJ1-1; 11 bases line up with TRBD1. CDR3 length: 12 residues. Germline assignment: CDR1 PRHDT and CDR2 FYEKMQ (reference sequence). CDR3 sequence reads: CASSVGTGGAFF. CDR3 nucleotide sequence: TGTGCCAGCAGCGTAGGGACAGGGGGAGCTTTCTTT.

J is TRBJ1-2 and V is TRBV15, with D uncertain. This CDR3 is 13 amino acids long. Germline V lookup: CDR1 LNHNV, CDR2 YYDKDF (reference sequence). The V gene lost 0 bases and the J gene lost 4 bases, with 6 bases spanning the gap. Here the CDR3 reads CATSRDSIYGYTF. CDR3 sequence (DNA): TGTGCCACCAGCAGAGACAGTATCTATGGCTACACCTTC.

This chain uses TRBV6-1 with TRBJ2-2, with 10 bases fitting TRBD2. Germline V gene lookup returns CDR1 MNHNS and CDR2 SASEGT. The CDR3 has 16 residues. The V and J ends lost 2 bases and 3 bases, in that order; junction bases with no gene match: 3. CDR3: CASSEFLAGDTGELFF. CDR3 DNA sequence: TGTGCCAGCAGTGAATTCCTAGCGGGGGACACCGGGGAGCTGTTTTTT.

V is TRBV5-1 and J is TRBJ1-2; 8 nucleotides line up with TRBD1. From germline, CDR1 is SGHRS and CDR2 YFSETQ. Unmatched junction bases numbered 8, after V lost 4 bases and J lost 6 bases. This CDR3 comprises 14 residues. The CDR3 bases are TGCGCCAGCAGCGACCCGGACAGGGACGATGGCTACACCTTC. Encoded protein: CASSDPDRDDGYTF.

The chain links TRBV9 to TRBJ2-3; 10 bases map to TRBD1. V dropped 4 bases and J dropped 1; count of bases not matched to a gene: 3. The germline V gene has CDR1 SGDLS and CDR2 YYNGEE. There are 15 residues in the CDR3. CDR3 bases: TGTGCCAGCAGCCCGACAGGGGGCGGCACAGATACGCAGTATTTT. This codes for CASSPTGGGTDTQYF.

The chain joins TRBV13 to TRBJ1-2; TRBD1 matches 8 bases. The CDR3 runs to 14 residues. In germline, CDR1 is PRHDT, CDR2 FYEKMQ (reference sequence). The trim removed 5 bases at V and 4 bases at J, leaving 6 bases unmatched. CDR3 sequence reads: CASSSDRGIYGYTF. The CDR3, as DNA: TGTGCCAGCAGCAGCGACAGGGGTATCTATGGCTACACCTTC.

The chain is built from TRBV28 and TRBJ2-2, with 12 bases aligning to TRBD2. The germline V gene has CDR1 MDHEN and CDR2 SYDVKM. With 3 bases clipped from V and 0 bases from J, the junction kept 14 bases outside the gene matches. This CDR3 has 21 residues. In nucleotides, the CDR3 is TGTGCCAGCAGTTTTTCCGTCAGACTAGCGGGGGATAGAGCGAACACCGGGGAGCTGTTTTTT. It codes for CASSFSVRLAGDRANTGELFF.

The rearrangement links TRBV21-1 to TRBJ2-5; the table's D gene call, TRBD2, was not cross checked with the DNA. TRBV21-1 is termed a pseudogene. The CDR3 runs to 15 residues. CDR3 sequence (DNA): TGTGCCAGCTCCATGACTGTAGCCGCCCATCAGACCCAGTACTTC. Its translation is CASSMTVAAHQTQYF.

This chain joins TRBV11-2 and TRBJ2-2, with 10 bases identical to TRBD1. V trimming: 3 bases; J trimming: 4 bases; junction bases outside the gene matches: 5. Germline-derived CDR1 and CDR2 are SGHAT and FQNNGV. The CDR3 sequence is 16 residues long. The CDR3 sequence: CASSFRTGGGTGELFF. The CDR3 DNA reads as TGTGCCAGCAGCTTTCGGACAGGGGGAGGCACCGGGGAGCTGTTTTTT. The whole variable domain, remainder taken from reference TRBV11-2 and TRBJ2-2, is EAGVAQSPRYKIIEKRQSVAFWCNPISGHATLYWYQQILGQGPKLLIQFQNNGVVDDSQLPKDRFSAERLKGVDSTLKIQPAKLEDSAVYLCASSFRTGGGTGELFFGEGSRLTVL.

The V gene is TRBV29-1, the J gene TRBJ1-1; D perhaps matches TRBD1 (5 bases). Germline values: CDR1 SQVTM, CDR2 ANQGSEA. This CDR3 has 12 amino acids. Trimming removed 7 bases at V and 5 bases at J, with 14 bases between. CDR3 amino acids: CSGGRGGTEAFF. In DNA, the CDR3 is TGCAGCGGGGGACGGGGTGGGACTGAAGCTTTCTTT. Together with reference TRBV29-1 and TRBJ1-1, the CDR3 gives the full variable domain: SAVISQKPSRDICQRGTSLTIQCQVDSQVTMMFWYRQQPGQSLTLIATANQGSEATYESGFVIDKFPISRPNLTFSTLTVSNMSPEDSSIYLCSGGRGGTEAFFGQGTRLTVV.

The J gene is TRBJ2-2, the V gene TRBV28, with 9 bases fitting TRBD2. Germline lookup yields CDR1 MDHEN and CDR2 SYDVKM. The CDR3 has 15 amino acids. Germline trimming cut 5 bases from V and 7 bases from J; bases unmatched to any gene: 8. Here the CDR3 DNA reads TGTGCCAGCAGTAAGGGACTAGCCTCTAGCGGGGAGCTGTTTTTT. It specifies CASSKGLASSGELFF.

This rearrangement joins TRBV21-1 to TRBJ2-4; TRBD1 reflects the table's D call only, with no check against the DNA. TRBV21-1 is classified as a pseudogene. This CDR3 has 11 residues. The CDR3 DNA is TGTGCCAGCAGCAAAGGAGACAGTTCCGGCTTC. Protein product: CASSKGDSSGF.

This rearrangement joins TRBV27 to TRBJ2-3, with a possible D match to TRBD2 (5 bases). Germline V gene sequence: CDR1 MNHEY, CDR2 SMNVEV (reference sequence). The CDR3 is 16 amino acids. Trimming took 6 bases from V and 0 from J, leaving 16 bases between them. The DNA for the CDR3 is TGTGCCAGCAGGGACGGGATAGATTCTAGCACAGATACGCAGTATTTT. Translating it yields CASRDGIDSSTDTQYF.

The chain recombines TRBV14 with TRBJ1-4; D is unclear. The CDR3 totals 13 residues. CDR1 and CDR2 from the germline V gene are SGHDN and FVKESK. Trimming pared 3 bases from V and 8 bases from J, leaving 10 bases between. The CDR3 DNA sequence: TGTGCCAGCAGCCAGGCAGGCGGGGAAAAACTGTTTTTT. This gives the protein CASSQAGGEKLFF.

J is TRBJ1-2 and V is TRBV7-9; D not resolved. The CDR3 covers 10 residues. With 4 bases removed from V and 6 bases from J, the gap between germline ends came to 3 bases. Germline CDR1 is SEHNR and CDR2 is FQNEAQ (reference sequence). The CDR3 spells CASSSDGYTF. In DNA, the CDR3 is TGTGCCAGCAGCTCCGATGGCTACACCTTC.